Given below is one TCR beta chain in context. In Seattle, patients joined the study during active infection and were tracked longitudinally. In germline, CDR1 is SGHAT, CDR2 FQNNGV. The trim removed 6 bases at V and 5 bases at J, leaving 11 bases unmatched. CDR3 size: 15 residues. The data were taken from a study of blood T cell repertoires in COVID-19. Study at large: The cDNA or gDNA used as material had been derived from T cells, B-cell-depleted T cells, or PBMCs.

Per the study methods: Estimation of nucleated cell counts relied on the amplification of reference gene primers. Some clones are missing from TCRdb's copy, which holds only in-frame ones; the method was immunoSEQ multiplex PCR. V, J and clone size reflect that table, while D and trimming were determined from the DNA. Of about 350,000 clones detected, approximately 91% appear once; the ten largest clones hold around 7.9%. Sequenced sample: peripheral blood. The receptor was derived from a woman between 65 and 79 years old with COVID-19, enrolled during active disease. The J gene is TRBJ2-7, the V gene TRBV11-2; 9 bases line up with TRBD1. The CDR3 protein is CASSLTGTGPHEQYF. The CDR3, as DNA: TGTGCCAGCAGTTTAACCGGGACAGGGCCCCACGAGCAGTACTTC.